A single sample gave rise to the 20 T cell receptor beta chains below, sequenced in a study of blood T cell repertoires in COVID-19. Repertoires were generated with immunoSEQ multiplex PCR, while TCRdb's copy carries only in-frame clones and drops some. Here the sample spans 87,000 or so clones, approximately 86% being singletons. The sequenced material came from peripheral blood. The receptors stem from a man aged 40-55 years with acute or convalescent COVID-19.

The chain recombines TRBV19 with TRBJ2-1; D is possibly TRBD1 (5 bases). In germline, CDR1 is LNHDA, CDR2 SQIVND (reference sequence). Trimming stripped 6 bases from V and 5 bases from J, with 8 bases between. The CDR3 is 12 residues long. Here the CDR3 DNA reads TGTGCCAGTAGAGGGGTCCACAATGAGCAGTTCTTC. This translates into CASRGVHNEQFF. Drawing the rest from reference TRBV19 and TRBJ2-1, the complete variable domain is DGGITQSPKYLFRKEGQNVTLSCEQNLNHDAMYWYRQDPGQGLRLIYYSQIVNDFQKGDIAEGYSVSREKKESFPLTVTSAQKNPTAFYLCASRGVHNEQFFGPGTRLTVL.

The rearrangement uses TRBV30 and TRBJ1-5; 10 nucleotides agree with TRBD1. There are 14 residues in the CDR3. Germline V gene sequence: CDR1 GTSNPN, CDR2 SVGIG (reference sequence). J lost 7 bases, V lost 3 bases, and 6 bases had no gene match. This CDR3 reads CAWSRDRGRQPQHF. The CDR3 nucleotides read TGTGCCTGGAGCAGGGACAGGGGTCGCCAGCCCCAGCATTTT.

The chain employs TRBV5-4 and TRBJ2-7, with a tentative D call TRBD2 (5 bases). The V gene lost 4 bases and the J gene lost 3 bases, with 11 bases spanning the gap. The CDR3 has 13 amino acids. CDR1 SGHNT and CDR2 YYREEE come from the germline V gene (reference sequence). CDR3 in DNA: TGTGCCAGCAGCGCGAGTGGACTCTACGAGCAGTACTTC. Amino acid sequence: CASSASGLYEQYF.

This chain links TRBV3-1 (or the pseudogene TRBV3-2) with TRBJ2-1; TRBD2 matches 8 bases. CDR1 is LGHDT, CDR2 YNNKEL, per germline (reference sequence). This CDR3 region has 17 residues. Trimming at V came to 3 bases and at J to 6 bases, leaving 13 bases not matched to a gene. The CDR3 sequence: CASSHTPGLAKINEQFF. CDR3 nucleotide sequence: TGTGCCAGCAGCCATACCCCCGGACTAGCAAAGATCAATGAGCAGTTCTTC.

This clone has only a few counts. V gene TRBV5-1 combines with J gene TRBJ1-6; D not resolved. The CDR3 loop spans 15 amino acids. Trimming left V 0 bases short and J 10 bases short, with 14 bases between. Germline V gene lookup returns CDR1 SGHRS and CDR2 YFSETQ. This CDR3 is CASSLDEGRVSPLHF. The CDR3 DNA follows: TGCGCCAGCAGCTTGGATGAGGGCAGAGTCTCACCCCTCCACTTT.

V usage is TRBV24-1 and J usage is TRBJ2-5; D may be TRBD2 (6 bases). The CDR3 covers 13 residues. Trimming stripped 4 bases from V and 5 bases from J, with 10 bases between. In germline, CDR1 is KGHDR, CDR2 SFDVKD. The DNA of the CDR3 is TGTGCCACCAGTGAGCATGGGGGGGAGACCCAGTACTTC. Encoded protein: CATSEHGGETQYF.

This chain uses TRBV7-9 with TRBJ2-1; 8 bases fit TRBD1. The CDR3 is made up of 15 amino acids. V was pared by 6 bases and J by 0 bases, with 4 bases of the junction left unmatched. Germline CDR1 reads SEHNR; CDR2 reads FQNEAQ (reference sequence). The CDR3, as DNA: TGTGCCAGCAGGTCCGACAGGGGCTCCTACAATGAGCAGTTCTTC. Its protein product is CASRSDRGSYNEQFF. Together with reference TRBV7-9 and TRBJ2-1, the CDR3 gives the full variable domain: DTGVSQNPRHKITKRGQNVTFRCDPISEHNRLYWYRQTLGQGPEFLTYFQNEAQLEKSRLLSDRFSAERPKGSFSTLEIQRTEQGDSAMYLCASRSDRGSYNEQFFGPGTRLTVL.

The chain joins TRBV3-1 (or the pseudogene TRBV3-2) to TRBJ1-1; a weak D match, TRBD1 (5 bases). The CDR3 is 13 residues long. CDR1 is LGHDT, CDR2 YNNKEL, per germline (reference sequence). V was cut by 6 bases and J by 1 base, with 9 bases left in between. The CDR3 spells CASSLTENTEAFF. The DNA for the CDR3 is TGTGCCAGCAGTTTGACAGAGAACACTGAAGCTTTCTTT.

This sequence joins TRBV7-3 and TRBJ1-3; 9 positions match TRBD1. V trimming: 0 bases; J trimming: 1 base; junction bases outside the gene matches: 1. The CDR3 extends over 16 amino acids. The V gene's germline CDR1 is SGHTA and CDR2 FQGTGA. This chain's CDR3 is CASSLTGTGSGNTIYF. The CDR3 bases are TGTGCCAGCAGCTTAACCGGGACAGGGTCTGGAAACACCATATATTTT.

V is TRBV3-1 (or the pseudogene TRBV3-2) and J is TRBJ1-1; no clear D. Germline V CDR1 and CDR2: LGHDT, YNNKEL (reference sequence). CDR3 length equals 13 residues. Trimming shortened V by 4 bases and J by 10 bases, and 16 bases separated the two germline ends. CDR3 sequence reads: CASSLDGELLAFF. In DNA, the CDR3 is TGTGCCAGCAGCCTGGACGGGGAGCTCCTAGCTTTCTTT.

This CDR3 is CASSIGAAGVDEQFF. DNA of the CDR3: TGTGCCAGTAGTATAGGCGCAGCGGGAGTCGATGAGCAGTTCTTC. The gene calls are TRBV19 and TRBJ2-1; 8 nucleotides agree with TRBD2. This CDR3 spans 15 amino acids. V gave up 1 base and J gave up 8 bases; unmatched junction bases: 7. Germline-derived CDR1 and CDR2 are LNHDA and SQIVND (reference sequence).

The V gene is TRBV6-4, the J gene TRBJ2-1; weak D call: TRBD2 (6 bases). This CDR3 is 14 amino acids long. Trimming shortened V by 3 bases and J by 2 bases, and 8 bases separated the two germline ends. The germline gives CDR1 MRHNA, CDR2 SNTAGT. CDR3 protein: CASSEWGAYNEQFF. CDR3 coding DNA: TGTGCCAGCAGTGAGTGGGGGGCCTACAATGAGCAGTTCTTC.

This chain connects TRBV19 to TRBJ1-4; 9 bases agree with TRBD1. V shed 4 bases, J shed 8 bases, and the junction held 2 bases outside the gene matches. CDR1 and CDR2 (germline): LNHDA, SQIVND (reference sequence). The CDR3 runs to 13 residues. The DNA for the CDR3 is TGTGCCAGTAGTAAGACAGGGGGGGAAAAACTGTTTTTT. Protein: CASSKTGGEKLFF.

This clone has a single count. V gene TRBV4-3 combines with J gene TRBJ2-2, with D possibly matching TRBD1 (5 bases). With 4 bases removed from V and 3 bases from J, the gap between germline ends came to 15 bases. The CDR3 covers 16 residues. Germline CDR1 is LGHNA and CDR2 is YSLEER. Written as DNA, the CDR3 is TGCGCCAGCAGCCCCCGAAAGGGGCCGCACACCGGGGAGCTGTTTTTT. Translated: CASSPRKGPHTGELFF.

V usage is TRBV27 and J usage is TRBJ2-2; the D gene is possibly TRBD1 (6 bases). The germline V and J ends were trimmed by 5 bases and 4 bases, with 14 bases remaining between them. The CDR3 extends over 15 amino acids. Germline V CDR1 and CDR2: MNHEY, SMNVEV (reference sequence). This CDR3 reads CASSRLGAGTGELFF. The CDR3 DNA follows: TGTGCCAGCAGTCGGTTGGGGGCCGGCACCGGGGAGCTGTTTTTT.

The CDR3 coding sequence is TGTGCCAGCAGCTCAGGACCGGGACAGGGAACCTACGAGCAGTACTTC. Translation: CASSSGPGQGTYEQYF. The chain combines TRBV11-3 with TRBJ2-7, with 9 bases that match TRBD1. CDR3 length: 16 amino acids. Germline V gene lookup returns CDR1 SGHNT and CDR2 YENEEA. Trimming at V came to 4 bases and at J to 2 bases, leaving 9 bases not matched to a gene.

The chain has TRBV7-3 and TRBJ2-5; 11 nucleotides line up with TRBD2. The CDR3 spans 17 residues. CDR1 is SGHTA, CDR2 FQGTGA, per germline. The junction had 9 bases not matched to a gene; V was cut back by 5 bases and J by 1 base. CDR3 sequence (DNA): TGTGCCAGCAGCCCCGGGCGGCTAGCGGGGGGCCAAGAGACCCAGTACTTC. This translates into CASSPGRLAGGQETQYF. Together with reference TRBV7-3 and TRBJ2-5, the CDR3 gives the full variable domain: GAGVSQTPSNKVTEKGKYVELRCDPISGHTALYWYRQSLGQGPEFLIYFQGTGAADDSGLPNDRFFAVRPEGSVSTLKIQRTERGDSAVYLCASSPGRLAGGQETQYFGPGTRLLVL.

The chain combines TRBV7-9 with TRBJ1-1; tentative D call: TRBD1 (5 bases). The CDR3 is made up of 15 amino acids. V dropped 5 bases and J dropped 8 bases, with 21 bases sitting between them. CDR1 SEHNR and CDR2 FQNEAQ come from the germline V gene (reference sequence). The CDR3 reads CASSRPYRWQLEAFF. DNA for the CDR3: TGTGCCAGCAGCCGCCCGTACAGGTGGCAATTGGAAGCTTTCTTT.

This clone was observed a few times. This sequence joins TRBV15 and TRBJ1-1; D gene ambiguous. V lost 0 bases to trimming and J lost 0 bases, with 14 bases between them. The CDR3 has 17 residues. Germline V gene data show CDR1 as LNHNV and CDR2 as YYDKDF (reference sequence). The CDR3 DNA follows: TGTGCCACCAGCAGAGATTTTACAGATTACATGAACACTGAAGCTTTCTTT. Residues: CATSRDFTDYMNTEAFF.

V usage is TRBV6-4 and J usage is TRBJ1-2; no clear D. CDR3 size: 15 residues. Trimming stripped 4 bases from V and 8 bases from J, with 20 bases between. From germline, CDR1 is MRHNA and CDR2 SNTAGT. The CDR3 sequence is CASSGLYGGKRGYTF. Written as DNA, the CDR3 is TGTGCCAGCAGTGGTTTGTACGGAGGGAAGAGGGGCTACACCTTC.